These 14 T cell receptor beta chains were sequenced from one sample in a study of shared clonotypes between healthy human individuals. TCRdb's table, derived via immunoSEQ multiplex PCR, lists solely in-frame clones and lacks some. The sample includes over 850,000 clones, more than 75% of them seen just once. The sequencing sample was made of memory CD4+ T cells from PBMCs. Subset meaning: CD45RA-negative fraction. Receptors were obtained from a young man in good health. Some clones in this sample may be carry-over from other donors' samples.

The genes are TRBV9 and TRBJ1-6; the D is unclear. The germline V and J ends were trimmed by 0 bases and 8 bases, with 9 bases remaining between them. CDR1 SGDLS and CDR2 YYNGEE come from the germline V gene. The CDR3 covers 14 residues. The CDR3 DNA reads TGTGCCAGCAGCGTAGACGGAGGGTATTCACCCCTCCACTTT. This translates into CASSVDGGYSPLHF.

Only a few counts were recorded for this clone. The CDR3 loop is CASSLPGGGLYGYTF. DNA for the CDR3: TGTGCCAGCAGCTTACCAGGAGGGGGTCTCTATGGCTACACCTTC. The chain is built from TRBV7-9 and TRBJ1-2; D might be TRBD1 (6 bases). V shed 2 bases and J shed 4 bases, with 14 bases lying between them. Germline CDR1 is SEHNR and CDR2 is FQNEAQ (reference sequence). CDR3 length equals 15 residues. Looking up the rest from reference TRBV7-9 and TRBJ1-2 gives the full variable domain: DTGVSQNPRHKITKRGQNVTFRCDPISEHNRLYWYRQTLGQGPEFLTYFQNEAQLEKSRLLSDRFSAERPKGSFSTLEIQRTEQGDSAMYLCASSLPGGGLYGYTFGSGTRLTVV.

This chain uses TRBV7-8 with TRBJ2-7, with 14 bases fitting TRBD2. The CDR3 has 19 residues. In germline, CDR1 is SGHVS, CDR2 FQNEAQ. V gave up 3 bases and J gave up 3 bases; unmatched junction bases: 13. The CDR3 bases are TGTGCCAGCAGCTTTTCCCTCGGACTAGCGGGAGGAGGGGGCTACGAGCAGTACTTC. Translating it yields CASSFSLGLAGGGGYEQYF.

This chain uses TRBV30 with TRBJ2-5, with D unresolved. Germline V lookup: CDR1 GTSNPN, CDR2 SVGIG (reference sequence). V was clipped by 0 bases and J by 2 bases, with 7 bases between them. The CDR3 length is 13 residues. CDR3 protein: CAWSVPVQETQYF. The CDR3 DNA follows: TGTGCCTGGAGTGTACCTGTTCAAGAGACCCAGTACTTC.

Comment on this clone: Other DNA sequences of this sample code for an identical CDR3. CDR3 residues: CASSLGPPYEQYF. DNA of the CDR3: TGTGCCAGCAGCTTGGGACCACCCTACGAGCAGTACTTC. The chain uses TRBV5-6 and TRBJ2-7, with D unclear. Germline V gene sequence: CDR1 SGHDT, CDR2 YYEEEE. The length of the CDR3 is 13 residues. V shed 0 bases and J shed 2 bases, with 6 bases lying between them.

This clone was detected only a few times. This chain joins TRBV5-1 and TRBJ2-7; D ambiguous. V was clipped by 5 bases and J by 5 bases, with 20 bases between them. Germline values: CDR1 SGHRS, CDR2 YFSETQ. This CDR3 is built from 15 residues. CDR3 region: CASRSERNDRDEQYF. The CDR3 coding sequence is TGCGCCAGCAGGTCCGAGAGAAACGATCGCGACGAGCAGTACTTC.

The chain has TRBV7-2 and TRBJ2-2; D uncertain. V lost 5 bases and J lost 7, with 11 bases in between. The CDR3 length is 13 residues. Germline-derived CDR1 and CDR2 are SGHTA and FQGNSA. The CDR3 loop is CASSKLDHGELFF. For the CDR3, the DNA is TGTGCCAGCAGCAAGCTCGACCACGGGGAGCTGTTTTTT.

The J gene is TRBJ1-1, the V gene TRBV5-1, with 7 bases lining up with TRBD1. The germline CDR1 and CDR2 sequences are SGHRS and YFSETQ. With V trimmed by 0 bases and J by 3 bases, 8 bases remained unmatched. CDR3 length equals 16 residues. CDR3 DNA sequence: TGCGCCAGCAGCTTGGCCAGGGGGGACGGCGACACTGAAGCTTTCTTT. As protein: CASSLARGDGDTEAFF.

The rearrangement joins TRBV5-4 to TRBJ2-7; a weak D match, TRBD2 (5 bases). Trimming cost V 3 bases and J 3 bases, with 25 bases left between them. The CDR3 extends over 18 amino acids. In germline, CDR1 is SGHNT, CDR2 YYREEE (reference sequence). CDR3 nucleotide sequence: TGTGCCAGCAGCTCCAGGAAGTCGGAGTCCGCGGGCCGCTACGAGCAGTACTTC. Translation gives CASSSRKSESAGRYEQYF.

The chain links TRBV4-1 to TRBJ2-7; TRBD2 matches 14 bases. Trimming took 5 bases from V and 5 from J; bases not matched to a gene: 8. The CDR3 has 16 amino acids. Germline values: CDR1 MGHRA, CDR2 YSYEKL. CDR3 bases: TGCGCCAGCAGCGGTGATAGGGGACTAGCGGGAGACGAGCAGTACTTC. Its translation is CASSGDRGLAGDEQYF.

This chain connects TRBV2 to TRBJ1-4; the D is unclear. V was cut by 5 bases and J by 8 bases, with 18 bases left in between. The CDR3 length is 15 residues. Germline CDR1 SNHLY, CDR2 FYNNEI. CDR3 sequence (DNA): TGTGCCAGCAGTTTCTCGCGGGTTACGGGGGAAAAACTGTTTTTT. This sequence encodes CASSFSRVTGEKLFF.

V is TRBV19 and J is TRBJ2-7; the D gene is possibly TRBD2 (6 bases). Trimming removed 4 bases at V and 5 bases at J, with 12 bases between. Germline V gene data show CDR1 as LNHDA and CDR2 as SQIVND (reference sequence). The CDR3 runs 13 residues. CDR3 protein: CASSNTRENEQYF. The CDR3 DNA sequence: TGTGCCAGTAGTAATACACGGGAGAACGAGCAGTACTTC.

The J gene is TRBJ1-3, the V gene TRBV27, with 9 bases fitting TRBD1. The CDR3 has 15 residues. The V gene's germline CDR1 is MNHEY and CDR2 SMNVEV (reference sequence). Unmatched junction bases numbered 10, after V lost 5 bases and J lost 8 bases. The CDR3 nucleotides are TGTGCCAGCAGTCCTACAGGGGGCCCTGGGGACACCATATATTTT. Amino acids: CASSPTGGPGDTIYF.

The sample holds a few counts of this clone. The CDR3 DNA reads as TGTGCCAGCAGCTTACTCGCCGGACAGGGGCAAGAGACCCAGTACTTC. This gives the protein CASSLLAGQGQETQYF. The chain recombines TRBV7-3 with TRBJ2-5; TRBD1 aligns across 9 bases. Germline CDR1 SGHTA, CDR2 FQGTGA. J lost 2 bases, V lost 2 bases, and 6 bases had no gene match. The CDR3 sequence is 16 residues long.